This T cell receptor (beta chain) was recovered during a study of cytomegalovirus exposure and HLA in healthy donors. Per germline, CDR1 MDHEN and CDR2 SYDVKM. V dropped 6 bases and J dropped 5 bases, with 20 bases sitting between them. This CDR3 has 15 amino acids. PCR employed 60 Vbeta and 13 Jbeta primers. This table comes from immunoSEQ multiplex PCR, and its TCRdb copy is limited to in-frame clones, with some not included. The sample lists around 130,000 clones; 66% were seen once. The gene calls are TRBV28 and TRBJ2-7; tentative D call: TRBD2 (6 bases). This receptor was obtained from a man aged 18 to 30 in good health and CMV-seronegative. Sequencing was performed on PBMCs. Written as DNA, the CDR3 is TGTGCCAGCAGCCCCCTGGGACTCCGGCCTGACGAGCAGTACTTC. Its protein product is CASSPLGLRPDEQYF.